The 32 T cell receptor beta chains listed next were all sequenced from one sample in a study of cytomegalovirus exposure and HLA in healthy donors. The PCR had 60 Vbeta and 13 Jbeta primers. TCRdb's table, derived via immunoSEQ multiplex PCR, lists solely in-frame clones and lacks some. This table holds about 160,000 clones, approximately 80% found once. Sequencing used PBMCs. The receptors here all came from a male donor in good health and CMV-seropositive.

This clone was recorded once. The rearrangement uses TRBV29-1 and TRBJ2-7; no reliable D call. Germline V gene sequence: CDR1 SQVTM, CDR2 ANQGSEA. The CDR3 has 13 residues. The V end lost 5 bases, the J end lost 1 base, and 12 bases lay between the germline ends. The CDR3 DNA is TGCAGCGTTAGGCTAGGCGAGTCCTACGAGCAGTACTTC. The encoded protein is CSVRLGESYEQYF.

This rearrangement joins TRBV7-9 to TRBJ2-1, with 10 bases lining up with TRBD2. CDR1 and CDR2 from the germline V gene are SEHNR and FQNEAQ (reference sequence). V lost 11 bases to trimming and J lost 4 bases; unmatched junction nucleotides: 5. CDR3 length: 13 residues. CDR3 loop: CAASGGLYNEQFF. The CDR3 coding sequence is TGTGCCGCTAGCGGGGGACTTTACAATGAGCAGTTCTTC.

The chain employs TRBV5-6 and TRBJ1-2; D is perhaps TRBD1 (6 bases). Trimming took 4 bases from V and 3 from J, leaving 13 bases between them. The CDR3 has 14 amino acids. Germline V gene lookup returns CDR1 SGHDT and CDR2 YYEEEE. Here the CDR3 reads CASSPGVTYYGYTF. The CDR3 DNA reads as TGTGCCAGCAGCCCAGGGGTAACGTACTATGGCTACACCTTC.

This chain uses TRBV10-3 with TRBJ2-5; possible D gene TRBD2, 6 bases. The CDR3 consists of 15 residues. The V gene's germline CDR1 is ENHRY and CDR2 SYGVKD. V lost 0 bases, J lost 5 bases, and 13 bases lay in between. The CDR3 DNA reads as TGTGCCATCAGTGAGTCCAGAGGGGCGGGGGAGACCCAGTACTTC. It encodes CAISESRGAGETQYF.

The chain employs TRBV27 and TRBJ2-1, with 8 bases identical to TRBD2. Germline values: CDR1 MNHEY, CDR2 SMNVEV (reference sequence). The CDR3 has 15 amino acids. V dropped 7 bases and J dropped 8; count of bases not matched to a gene: 13. The CDR3 is CASTLLGSGMDEQFF. In nucleotides, the CDR3 is TGTGCCAGCACTCTCCTGGGTAGCGGGATGGATGAGCAGTTCTTC.

This clone has just a few counts. This chain connects TRBV6-6 to TRBJ2-3, with D perhaps TRBD1 (6 bases). This CDR3 comprises 14 residues. CDR1 MNHNY and CDR2 SVGAGI come from the germline V gene (reference sequence). V was trimmed by 7 bases and J by 2 bases, leaving 13 bases between them. DNA of the CDR3: TGTGCCAGCACGTTCCAGGGGCTCACAGATACGCAGTATTTT. This translates into CASTFQGLTDTQYF.

The chain joins TRBV2 to TRBJ1-3; D is ambiguous. Trimming left V 1 base short and J 0 bases short, with 7 bases between. Germline CDR1 reads SNHLY; CDR2 reads FYNNEI. The CDR3 runs 15 residues. The CDR3 region is CASSEGQISGNTIYF. The DNA of the CDR3 is TGTGCCAGCAGTGAAGGACAAATCTCTGGAAACACCATATATTTT.

The V gene is TRBV30, the J gene TRBJ2-7, with TRBD1 as a possible D gene (5 bases). The germline gives CDR1 GTSNPN, CDR2 SVGIG (reference sequence). CDR3 length: 14 residues. With 0 bases removed from V and 2 bases from J, the gap between germline ends came to 11 bases. CDR3: CAWSVDSTTYEQYF. The CDR3 nucleotides are TGTGCCTGGAGTGTAGACAGCACTACCTACGAGCAGTACTTC. The whole variable domain, remainder taken from reference TRBV30 and TRBJ2-7, is SQTIHQWPATLVQPVGSPLSLECTVEGTSNPNLYWYRQAAGRGLQLLFYSVGIGQISSEVPQNLSASRPQDRQFILSSKKLLLSDSGFYLCAWSVDSTTYEQYFGPGTRLTVT.

The rearrangement uses TRBV5-1 and TRBJ2-7; maybe TRBD1 (6 bases). V was pared by 2 bases and J by 2 bases, with 8 bases between. The CDR3 contains 13 residues. Per the germline V gene, CDR1 is SGHRS and CDR2 is YFSETQ. CDR3 loop: CASSLNRAYEQYF. CDR3 bases: TGCGCCAGCAGCTTAAACAGGGCCTACGAGCAGTACTTC.

This clone has just a few counts. The rearrangement links TRBV2 to TRBJ2-7; 9 positions agree with TRBD1. Germline V gene sequence: CDR1 SNHLY, CDR2 FYNNEI. The CDR3 is made up of 13 amino acids. V lost 4 bases to trimming and J lost 11 bases; unmatched junction nucleotides: 9. The CDR3: CASSGQGQGSEYF. The CDR3 DNA is TGTGCCAGCAGTGGCCAGGGACAGGGTTCGGAGTACTTC.

This clone was counted once. This chain uses TRBV5-5 with TRBJ1-4; D remains ambiguous. Trimming removed 0 bases at V and 0 bases at J, with 9 bases between. This CDR3 has 16 residues. Per the germline V gene, CDR1 is SGHKS and CDR2 is YYEKEE (reference sequence). CDR3 in amino acids: CASSLERQTTNEKLFF. As DNA, the CDR3 is TGTGCCAGCAGCTTGGAGAGGCAGACAACTAATGAAAAACTGTTTTTT.

The V gene is TRBV5-1, the J gene TRBJ2-2; 8 bases match TRBD2. The germline CDR1 and CDR2 sequences are SGHRS and YFSETQ. This CDR3 is 17 amino acids long. V gave up 4 bases and J gave up 2 bases; unmatched junction bases: 10. CDR3 amino acids: CASSGGLALLNTGELFF. CDR3 DNA sequence: TGCGCCAGCAGCGGTGGACTAGCCCTCCTTAACACCGGGGAGCTGTTTTTT.

This chain's CDR3 is CASSQQGNVEQYF. The CDR3 DNA is TGTGCCAGCAGTCAACAGGGTAATGTCGAGCAGTACTTC. This chain uses TRBV2 with TRBJ2-7, with D possibly matching TRBD1 (6 bases). V was clipped by 5 bases and J by 6 bases, with 14 bases between them. This CDR3 has 13 residues. CDR1 is SNHLY, CDR2 FYNNEI, per germline.

This sequence joins TRBV7-3 and TRBJ2-2; 8 bases agree with TRBD2. This CDR3 comprises 15 residues. After removal of 5 bases from V and 7 bases from J, the junction contained 9 bases not matched to a gene. Germline V CDR1 and CDR2: SGHTA, FQGTGA. The CDR3 nucleotides are TGTGCCAGCAGCATAGTAGCGGGACCGGGCGGGGAGCTGTTTTTT. It specifies CASSIVAGPGGELFF.

The V and J genes are TRBV9 and TRBJ1-1; 7 bases fit TRBD1. Germline V gives CDR1 SGDLS, CDR2 YYNGEE. The CDR3 runs to 14 residues. The V gene end was trimmed by 2 bases and the J gene end by 3 bases; junction bases not matched to a gene: 4. The DNA for the CDR3 is TGTGCCAGCAGCGTTGTCGGGACAGACACTGAAGCTTTCTTT. Its protein is CASSVVGTDTEAFF.

The J gene is TRBJ2-3, the V gene TRBV28, with 8 bases aligning to TRBD1. V was clipped by 7 bases and J by 3 bases; unmatched bases: 9. Germline CDR1 and CDR2: MDHEN and SYDVKM. The CDR3 is 15 amino acids. Written as DNA, the CDR3 is TGTGCCAGCACCCCAGGGGGCGCGGGGACAGATACGCAGTATTTT. Its translation: CASTPGGAGTDTQYF.

The chain couples TRBV19 to TRBJ1-6, with 9 bases identical to TRBD1. The CDR3 is made up of 16 amino acids. The trim removed 7 bases at V and 0 bases at J, leaving 4 bases unmatched. CDR1 is LNHDA and CDR2 is SQIVND in the germline V gene (reference sequence). The chain's CDR3 is CASTEQGASYNSPLHF. The DNA of the CDR3 is TGTGCCAGTACGGAACAGGGGGCCTCCTATAATTCACCCCTCCACTTT.

The rearrangement joins TRBV2 to TRBJ1-5, with TRBD1 matching over 7 bases. Germline V CDR1 and CDR2: SNHLY, FYNNEI. The trim removed 2 bases at V and 4 bases at J, leaving 2 bases unmatched. The CDR3 extends over 14 amino acids. The CDR3 nucleotides are TGTGCCAGCAGTGAACAGGGGGTTAATCAGCCCCAGCATTTT. Its translation: CASSEQGVNQPQHF.

The chain is built from TRBV10-3 and TRBJ2-3; the match to TRBD2 covers 7 bases. The CDR3 totals 14 residues. CDR1 ENHRY and CDR2 SYGVKD come from the germline V gene. V gave up 4 bases and J gave up 6 bases; unmatched junction bases: 7. The CDR3 sequence is CAISGASGSDTQYF. The CDR3 coding sequence is TGTGCCATCAGTGGGGCTAGCGGTAGTGATACGCAGTATTTT.

A few counts support this clone. The chain recombines TRBV28 with TRBJ1-1; TRBD1 is a possible D gene (5 bases). Germline V lookup: CDR1 MDHEN, CDR2 SYDVKM. V dropped 7 bases and J dropped 5 bases, with 14 bases sitting between them. The CDR3 runs 13 residues. The CDR3 protein is CASTTGGRTEAFF. In DNA form, the CDR3 reads TGTGCCAGCACCACCGGGGGGAGAACTGAAGCTTTCTTT.

V gene TRBV7-8 combines with J gene TRBJ2-2, with a possible D match to TRBD2 (6 bases). V shed 2 bases and J shed 6 bases, with 16 bases lying between them. CDR1 is SGHVS, CDR2 FQNEAQ, per germline. The CDR3 loop spans 16 amino acids. The CDR3 sequence: CASSLLAIGSPGELFF. In DNA form, the CDR3 reads TGTGCCAGCAGCTTACTAGCGATCGGTTCCCCCGGGGAGCTGTTTTTT.

The rearrangement joins TRBV11-2 to TRBJ2-5; TRBD2 agrees at 7 bases. V was pared by 1 base and J by 6 bases, with 5 bases of the junction left unmatched. The CDR3 has 14 residues. The V gene's germline CDR1 is SGHAT and CDR2 FQNNGV. The CDR3 DNA follows: TGTGCCAGCAGCTTAGCGCTAGCGGAGAAGACCCAGTACTTC. Encoded protein: CASSLALAEKTQYF.

The CDR3 protein is CASSVLPRYGANVLTF. The DNA for the CDR3 is TGCGCCAGCAGTGTGCTGCCTCGCTACGGGGCCAACGTCCTGACTTTC. The rearrangement links TRBV10-1 to TRBJ2-6; D is unresolved. Germline CDR1 WNHNN, CDR2 SYGVQD (reference sequence). The CDR3 runs 16 residues. V was clipped by 4 bases and J by 4 bases, with 14 bases between them.

The chain has TRBV28 and TRBJ2-1; 11 bases are shared with TRBD2. Germline assignment: CDR1 MDHEN and CDR2 SYDVKM. This CDR3 has 17 residues. Unmatched junction bases numbered 10, after V lost 1 base and J lost 8 bases. The CDR3 loop is CASSLLSSGRTGDEQFF. The CDR3 nucleotides are TGTGCCAGCAGTTTATTGTCTAGCGGGAGGACAGGCGATGAGCAGTTCTTC.

Comment on this clone: The same CDR3 arises from other DNA sequences in this sample as well. The V gene is TRBV7-9, the J gene TRBJ2-7; D is uncertain. The V and J ends lost 4 bases and 3 bases respectively, with 4 bases between them. Germline-derived CDR1 and CDR2 are SEHNR and FQNEAQ (reference sequence). This CDR3 contains 11 residues. This chain's CDR3 is CASSSNYEQYF. The CDR3 nucleotides read TGTGCCAGCAGCTCTAACTACGAGCAGTACTTC.

The V call is TRBV15, the J call TRBJ2-3; TRBD1 matches at 8 bases. With 1 base clipped from V and 0 bases from J, the junction kept 0 bases outside the gene matches. CDR1 and CDR2 from the germline V gene are LNHNV and YYDKDF (reference sequence). This CDR3 contains 15 residues. The CDR3 region is CATSRGQGSTDTQYF. The CDR3 DNA sequence: TGTGCCACCAGCAGAGGACAGGGGAGCACAGATACGCAGTATTTT.

The V call is TRBV25-1, the J call TRBJ1-5; maybe TRBD1 (6 bases). V lost 3 bases and J lost 0, with 12 bases in between. This CDR3 comprises 16 residues. The V gene's germline CDR1 is MGHDK and CDR2 SYGVNS. CDR3 in amino acids: CASSEGTPYSNQPQHF. CDR3 DNA: TGTGCCAGCAGTGAGGGGACACCTTATAGCAATCAGCCCCAGCATTTT.

The V call is TRBV27, the J call TRBJ2-2; D is ambiguous. CDR1 is MNHEY and CDR2 is SMNVEV in the germline V gene (reference sequence). V shed 6 bases and J shed 6 bases, with 17 bases lying between them. The CDR3 is 15 residues long. CDR3 residues: CASRRPGSLAGELFF. CDR3 nucleotide sequence: TGTGCCAGCAGAAGACCCGGGTCTCTCGCCGGGGAGCTGTTTTTT.

The chain uses TRBV30 and TRBJ2-7; weak D call: TRBD1 (6 bases). This CDR3 region has 13 residues. Germline V gene data show CDR1 as GTSNPN and CDR2 as SVGIG (reference sequence). V lost 2 bases and J 1 base, leaving 9 bases between the germline ends. CDR3: CAWSRDTSYEQYF. The CDR3 coding sequence is TGTGCCTGGAGTCGGGACACTTCCTACGAGCAGTACTTC.

The chain employs TRBV7-6 and TRBJ1-2; D is unclear. Germline-derived CDR1 and CDR2 are SGHVS and FNYEAQ. The CDR3 consists of 13 residues. Trimming removed 1 base at V and 12 bases at J, with 15 bases between. In nucleotides, the CDR3 is TGTGCCAGCAGCTTAGTATGTCCGGGTGCGGACACCTTC. Translation gives CASSLVCPGADTF. Together with reference TRBV7-6 and TRBJ1-2, the CDR3 gives the full variable domain: GAGVSQSPRYKVTKRGQDVALRCDPISGHVSLYWYRQALGQGPEFLTYFNYEAQQDKSGLPNDRFSAERPEGSISTLTIQRTEQRDSAMYRCASSLVCPGADTFGSGTRLTVV.

The rearrangement links TRBV7-9 to TRBJ2-1; 9 bases fit TRBD2. This CDR3 has 15 amino acids. The V gene's germline CDR1 is SEHNR and CDR2 FQNEAQ (reference sequence). Trimming removed 3 bases from V and 10 bases from J; junction bases left unmatched: 10. The CDR3 here is CASSFPGLATGEQFF. The DNA of the CDR3 is TGTGCCAGCAGCTTCCCGGGACTAGCTACTGGAGAGCAGTTCTTC. The whole variable domain, filled in from reference TRBV7-9 and TRBJ2-1, reads DTGVSQNPRHKITKRGQNVTFRCDPISEHNRLYWYRQTLGQGPEFLTYFQNEAQLEKSRLLSDRFSAERPKGSFSTLEIQRTEQGDSAMYLCASSFPGLATGEQFFGPGTRLTVL.

This chain links TRBV6-1 with TRBJ1-3; the D is unclear. V lost 5 bases, J lost 5 bases, and 13 bases lay in between. The CDR3 loop spans 14 amino acids. CDR1 and CDR2 from the germline V gene are MNHNS and SASEGT. The CDR3 protein is CASSLAPSRNTIYF. CDR3 in DNA: TGTGCCAGCAGTTTGGCACCGTCGCGAAACACCATATATTTT.